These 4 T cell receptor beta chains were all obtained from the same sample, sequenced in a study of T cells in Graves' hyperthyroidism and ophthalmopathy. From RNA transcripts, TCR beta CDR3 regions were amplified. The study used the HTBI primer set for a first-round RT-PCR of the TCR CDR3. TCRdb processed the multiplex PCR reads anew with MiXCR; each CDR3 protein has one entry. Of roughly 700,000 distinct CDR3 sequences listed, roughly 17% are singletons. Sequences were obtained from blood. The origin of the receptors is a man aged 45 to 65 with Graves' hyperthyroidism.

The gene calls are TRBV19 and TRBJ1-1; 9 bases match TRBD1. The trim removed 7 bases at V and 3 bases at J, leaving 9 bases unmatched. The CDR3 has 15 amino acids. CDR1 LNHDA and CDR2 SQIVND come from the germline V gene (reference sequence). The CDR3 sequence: CASTLQGARDTEAFF. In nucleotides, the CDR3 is TGTGCCAGTACCCTACAGGGGGCGCGGGACACTGAAGCTTTCTTT.

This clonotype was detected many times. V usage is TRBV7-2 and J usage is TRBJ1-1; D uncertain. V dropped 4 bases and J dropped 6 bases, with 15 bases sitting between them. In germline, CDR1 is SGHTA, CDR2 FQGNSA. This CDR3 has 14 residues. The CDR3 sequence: CASSSMRGGSEAFF. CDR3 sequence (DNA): TGTGCCAGCAGCTCAATGCGGGGAGGCTCTGAAGCTTTCTTT.

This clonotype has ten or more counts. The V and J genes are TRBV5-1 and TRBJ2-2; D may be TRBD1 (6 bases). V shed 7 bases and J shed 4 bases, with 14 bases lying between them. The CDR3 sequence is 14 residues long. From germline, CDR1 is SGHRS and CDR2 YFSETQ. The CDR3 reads CASQGTGTTGELFF. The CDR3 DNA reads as TGCGCCAGCCAGGGTACAGGGACCACCGGGGAGCTGTTTTTT.

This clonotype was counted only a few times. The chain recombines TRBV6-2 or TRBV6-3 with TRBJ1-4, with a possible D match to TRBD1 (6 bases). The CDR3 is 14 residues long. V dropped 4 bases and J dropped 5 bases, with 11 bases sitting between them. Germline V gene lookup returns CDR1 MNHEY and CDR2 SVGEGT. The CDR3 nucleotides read TGTGCCAGCAGTTCGCGCCAGGGGAATGAAAAACTGTTTTTT. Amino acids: CASSSRQGNEKLFF.